This note documents a single T cell receptor beta chain sequence. The germline gives CDR1 LNHDA, CDR2 SQIVND (reference sequence). The V gene lost 3 bases and the J gene lost 3 bases, with 9 bases spanning the gap. The CDR3 totals 14 residues. Here immunoSEQ multiplex PCR was the method, and the copy in TCRdb shows in-frame clones only, minus some. The sample holds about 200,000 clones, about 87% seen once. This entry is derived from a study of blood T cell repertoires in COVID-19. About the research overall: The samples span acute and convalescent COVID-19 from the United States, Italy and Spain. PBMCs, B-cell-depleted T cells, or T cells were the source of the cDNA or gDNA that made up the material.

The clonotype comes from a man aged 60-69 years with acute or convalescent COVID-19. The sample consisted of peripheral blood. The chain joins TRBV19 to TRBJ2-1; the D gene is possibly TRBD2 (5 bases). The CDR3 is CASSIEGDYNEQFF. CDR3 sequence (DNA): TGTGCCAGTAGTATTGAGGGAGACTACAATGAGCAGTTCTTC.